This TCR beta chain is from a study of cytomegalovirus exposure and HLA in healthy donors. Broader study findings: TRBV6-2, TRBV6-3 and other indistinguishable V segments were excluded. Available immune exposure information covered CMV serostatus only. In a later analysis, V- and J-gene trimming of beta chains associated with a DCLRE1C missense variant, replicated independently. Later analysis revealed greater clonal expansion in HLA-associated TCR beta chains than in equally common others.

In the case of this clone: Its antigen is unknown.

The CDR3 spans 17 residues. Per the germline V gene, CDR1 is SGHNT and CDR2 is YYREEE (reference sequence). V lost 3 bases to trimming and J lost 3 bases; unmatched junction nucleotides: 11. The PCR was carried out with 60 Vbeta primers and 13 Jbeta primers. Clones were read by immunoSEQ multiplex PCR, and TCRdb kept only the in-frame ones, dropping some. This repertoire shows some 160,000 clones, around 84% found once; its top ten account for approximately 1.9%. The genes are TRBV5-4 and TRBJ2-5; 10 nucleotides match TRBD2. The specimen was PBMCs. The clonotype was recovered from a young man in good health and CMV-seronegative. The CDR3: CASSSTGSGGTKETQYF. The CDR3 region has the DNA TGTGCCAGCAGCTCTACGGGTAGCGGGGGGACCAAAGAGACCCAGTACTTC.